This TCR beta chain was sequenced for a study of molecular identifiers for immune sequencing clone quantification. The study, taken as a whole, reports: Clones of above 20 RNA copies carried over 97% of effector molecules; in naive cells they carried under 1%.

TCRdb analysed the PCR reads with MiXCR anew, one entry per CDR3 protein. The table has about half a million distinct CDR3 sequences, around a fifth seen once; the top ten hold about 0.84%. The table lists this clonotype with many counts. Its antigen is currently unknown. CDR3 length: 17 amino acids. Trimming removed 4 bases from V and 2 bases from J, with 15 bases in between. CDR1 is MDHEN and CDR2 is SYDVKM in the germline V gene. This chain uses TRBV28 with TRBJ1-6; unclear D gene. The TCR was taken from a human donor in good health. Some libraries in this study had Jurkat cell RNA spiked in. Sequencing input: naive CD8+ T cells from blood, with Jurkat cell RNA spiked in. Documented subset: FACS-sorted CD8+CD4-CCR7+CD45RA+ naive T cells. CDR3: CASSSEPVAAYNSPLHF. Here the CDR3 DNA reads TGTGCCAGCAGTTCCGAACCCGTGGCAGCCTATAATTCACCCCTCCACTTT.